The 23 T cell receptor beta chains below all came from one sample that was sequenced in a study of blood T cell dynamics during melanoma immunotherapy. Clones were read by immunoSEQ multiplex PCR, and TCRdb kept only the in-frame ones, dropping some. The data show 25,000 to 30,000 clones, approximately 80% seen once. Time point indicated: week 3, after first cycle of checkpoint inhibitor. Sequenced material: blood, taken from a patient treated with checkpoint blockade. All receptors come from a human donor with melanoma.

The chain combines TRBV19 with TRBJ1-1, with D hard to call. CDR1 is LNHDA and CDR2 is SQIVND in the germline V gene (reference sequence). The CDR3 has 16 amino acids. Trimming shortened V by 5 bases and J by 0 bases, and 16 bases separated the two germline ends. The CDR3 loop is CASSSLLTLMNTEAFF. CDR3 sequence (DNA): TGTGCCAGTAGTTCCCTCCTGACACTTATGAACACTGAAGCTTTCTTT.

This clone was counted a few times. The chain is built from TRBV19 and TRBJ1-1, with D maybe TRBD1 (5 bases). Trimming took 1 base from V and 6 from J, leaving 12 bases between them. The CDR3 runs to 14 residues. Germline V lookup: CDR1 LNHDA, CDR2 SQIVND (reference sequence). Here the CDR3 reads CASSIGGGRAEAFF. In DNA form, the CDR3 reads TGTGCCAGTAGTATAGGCGGGGGGAGAGCTGAAGCTTTCTTT.

This clone is a singleton in its sample. The CDR3 coding sequence is TGTGCCAGCAGCTTGGCAGGGGGCGGGGATACGCAGTATTTT. Translation: CASSLAGGGDTQYF. V is TRBV5-4 and J is TRBJ2-3; 8 bases fit TRBD1. The CDR3 sequence is 14 residues long. Germline CDR1 reads SGHNT; CDR2 reads YYREEE (reference sequence). With 0 bases clipped from V and 6 bases from J, the junction kept 3 bases outside the gene matches.

CDR3 amino acids: CASSSRGQGQYF. The CDR3, as DNA: TGTGCCAGCAGCTCCCGTGGCCAGGGGCAGTACTTC. The rearrangement joins TRBV11-2 to TRBJ2-7; D may be TRBD1 (5 bases). The CDR3 spans 12 residues. Per the germline V gene, CDR1 is SGHAT and CDR2 is FQNNGV. V was cut by 4 bases and J by 9 bases, with 13 bases left in between. The whole variable domain, remainder taken from reference TRBV11-2 and TRBJ2-7, is EAGVAQSPRYKIIEKRQSVAFWCNPISGHATLYWYQQILGQGPKLLIQFQNNGVVDDSQLPKDRFSAERLKGVDSTLKIQPAKLEDSAVYLCASSSRGQGQYFGPGTRLTVT.

This rearrangement joins TRBV4-1 to TRBJ2-7, with D perhaps matching TRBD1 or TRBD2 (5 bases each). CDR3 size: 14 residues. V was cut by 0 bases and J by 2 bases, with 8 bases left in between. CDR1 and CDR2 (germline): MGHRA, YSYEKL. CDR3 amino acids: CASSQDWGTYEQYF. The CDR3 bases are TGCGCCAGCAGCCAAGATTGGGGGACCTACGAGCAGTACTTC.

V gene TRBV9 combines with J gene TRBJ1-2; D may be TRBD1 (6 bases). CDR1 SGDLS and CDR2 YYNGEE come from the germline V gene. The CDR3 consists of 15 residues. The V end lost 7 bases, the J end lost 0 bases, and 16 bases lay between the germline ends. The CDR3 coding sequence is TGTGCCAGCTCTTTAAGGGGGGGTCCTAACTATGGCTACACCTTC. Translation gives CASSLRGGPNYGYTF.

The rearrangement links TRBV5-4 to TRBJ2-7, with TRBD2 identical over 15 bases. With 4 bases clipped from V and 2 bases from J, the junction kept 4 bases outside the gene matches. Germline V gene sequence: CDR1 SGHNT, CDR2 YYREEE (reference sequence). The CDR3 is made up of 16 amino acids. CDR3 bases: TGTGCCAGCAGCCCGGGGACTAGCGGGGGGCCCTACGAGCAGTACTTC. Its protein product is CASSPGTSGGPYEQYF.

The chain has TRBV19 and TRBJ1-2, with a weak D call TRBD1 (6 bases). CDR1 and CDR2 from the germline V gene are LNHDA and SQIVND (reference sequence). There are 15 residues in the CDR3. The V gene lost 7 bases and the J gene lost 5 bases, with 20 bases spanning the gap. The CDR3 reads CASTPYWEGDYGYTF. As DNA, the CDR3 is TGTGCCAGTACCCCGTACTGGGAGGGGGATTATGGCTACACCTTC. Filled out from reference TRBV19 and TRBJ1-2, the complete variable domain reads DGGITQSPKYLFRKEGQNVTLSCEQNLNHDAMYWYRQDPGQGLRLIYYSQIVNDFQKGDIAEGYSVSREKKESFPLTVTSAQKNPTAFYLCASTPYWEGDYGYTFGSGTRLTVV.

This clone was detected only a few times. V is TRBV7-9 and J is TRBJ1-2; D is unresolved. The CDR3 covers 15 residues. CDR1 is SEHNR, CDR2 FQNEAQ, per germline (reference sequence). The V and J ends lost 0 bases and 4 bases respectively, with 12 bases between them. CDR3 loop: CASSLAGGIAYGYTF. The CDR3 nucleotides are TGTGCCAGCAGCTTAGCTGGAGGGATCGCCTATGGCTACACCTTC.

The V call is TRBV29-1, the J call TRBJ1-1; weak D call: TRBD1 (5 bases). V lost 6 bases, J lost 5 bases, and 13 bases lay in between. Germline V CDR1 and CDR2: SQVTM, ANQGSEA. The CDR3 runs to 12 residues. The CDR3 here is CSVLDGGTEAFF. Here the CDR3 DNA reads TGCAGCGTCCTGGACGGGGGGACTGAAGCTTTCTTT.

As DNA, the CDR3 is TGTGCCAGCAGTATAGGGGGACCTCCGTATTTT. Translated, it gives CASSIGGPPYF. The chain joins TRBV28 to TRBJ2-3; tentatively, D is TRBD1 (6 bases). Germline CDR1 is MDHEN and CDR2 is SYDVKM. The CDR3 is made up of 11 amino acids. With 5 bases removed from V and 14 bases from J, the gap between germline ends came to 14 bases.

V usage is TRBV28 and J usage is TRBJ2-1, with D possibly TRBD1 on 5 matching bases. The V and J ends lost 7 bases and 7 bases respectively, with 11 bases between them. The CDR3 is 12 amino acids. Germline V gene lookup returns CDR1 MDHEN and CDR2 SYDVKM. CDR3 in DNA: TGTGCCAGCACTGGGGCTAGAAATGAGCAGTTCTTC. Its translation: CASTGARNEQFF.

This chain connects TRBV29-1 to TRBJ2-7, with D unresolved. The CDR3 totals 11 residues. The germline V gene has CDR1 SQVTM and CDR2 ANQGSEA. The V end lost 4 bases, the J end lost 3 bases, and 7 bases lay between the germline ends. The CDR3 spells CSVATVYEQYF. The CDR3 coding sequence is TGCAGCGTTGCGACCGTCTACGAGCAGTACTTC.

This chain connects TRBV29-1 to TRBJ1-1; the D is unclear. CDR1 is SQVTM, CDR2 ANQGSEA, per germline. Between the trimmed V and J ends, which lost 7 bases and 2 bases, there was a span of 8 bases. CDR3 length equals 11 residues. The CDR3 coding sequence is TGCAGCGCTCTGGATAACACTGAAGCTTTCTTT. Translating gives CSALDNTEAFF.

The rearrangement joins TRBV6-6 to TRBJ2-1; D not resolved. The CDR3 loop spans 13 amino acids. Germline assignment: CDR1 MNHNY and CDR2 SVGAGI (reference sequence). V lost 3 bases to trimming and J lost 2 bases, with 5 bases between them. CDR3 residues: CASSYGAYNEQFF. The CDR3 DNA reads TGTGCCAGCAGTTATGGGGCCTACAATGAGCAGTTCTTC.

The chain joins TRBV6-1 to TRBJ1-5; D perhaps matches TRBD1 (5 bases). The V and J ends lost 6 bases and 3 bases respectively, with 9 bases between them. There are 13 residues in the CDR3. The V gene's germline CDR1 is MNHNS and CDR2 SASEGT. CDR3 nucleotide sequence: TGTGCCAGCAGGACAGAGAACAATCAGCCCCAGCATTTT. Translation gives CASRTENNQPQHF.

In DNA form, the CDR3 reads TGTGCCAGCAGAATTCGGACTAGCGGGGATAATGAGCAGTTCTTC. Translating it yields CASRIRTSGDNEQFF. The chain has TRBV2 and TRBJ2-1, with TRBD2 matching 12 bases. The V and J ends lost 6 bases and 7 bases, in that order; junction bases with no gene match: 7. Germline V gene data show CDR1 as SNHLY and CDR2 as FYNNEI. This CDR3 comprises 15 residues.

This chain joins TRBV5-1 and TRBJ2-3; a weak D match, TRBD2 (6 bases). The CDR3 is 15 residues long. V shed 3 bases and J shed 6 bases, with 17 bases lying between them. Germline CDR1 SGHRS, CDR2 YFSETQ. The CDR3 DNA reads as TGCGCCAGCAGCTCAGAGGGACTCCGCAAGGATACGCAGTATTTT. Its protein is CASSSEGLRKDTQYF.

This clone was counted a few times. The genes are TRBV29-1 and TRBJ1-4; D is unclear. CDR1 is SQVTM, CDR2 ANQGSEA, per germline. Deletions cut 4 bases from V and 4 bases from J, with 10 bases between. This CDR3 has 13 residues. DNA of the CDR3: TGCAGCGTTGCGGGCCAGAGTAATGAAAAACTGTTTTTT. Residues: CSVAGQSNEKLFF.

The chain couples TRBV28 to TRBJ2-7; 7 bases match TRBD2. CDR1 and CDR2 from the germline V gene are MDHEN and SYDVKM. The CDR3 runs to 14 residues. The J segment lost 4 bases and the V segment lost 3 bases, leaving 6 bases of the junction unmatched. CDR3 sequence (DNA): TGTGCCAGCAGTTTCCGCGGGAGACTGTACGAGCAGTACTTC. The encoded protein is CASSFRGRLYEQYF.

V and J are TRBV19 and TRBJ1-5, with D uncertain. This CDR3 region has 15 residues. The V gene's germline CDR1 is LNHDA and CDR2 SQIVND (reference sequence). Deletions cut 5 bases from V and 2 bases from J, with 13 bases between. The CDR3 sequence is CASSAQVLRNQPQHF. In DNA form, the CDR3 reads TGTGCCAGTAGTGCGCAGGTCCTACGCAATCAGCCCCAGCATTTT.

The rearrangement links TRBV29-1 to TRBJ2-5; D ambiguous. The CDR3 sequence is 10 residues long. Germline values: CDR1 SQVTM, CDR2 ANQGSEA. V lost 7 bases and J 1 base, leaving 4 bases between the germline ends. The CDR3 loop is CSGSQETQYF. The CDR3 DNA follows: TGCAGCGGGAGCCAAGAGACCCAGTACTTC.

The chain couples TRBV4-1 to TRBJ2-7, with TRBD2 as a possible D gene (5 bases). Trimming removed 4 bases at V and 0 bases at J, with 19 bases between. The germline gives CDR1 MGHRA, CDR2 YSYEKL. CDR3 length: 17 amino acids. Written as DNA, the CDR3 is TGCGCCAGCAGCCCGATTATGGAGCGGACGGGCTCCTACGAGCAGTACTTC. This gives the protein CASSPIMERTGSYEQYF.